Below are 5 T cell receptor beta chains sequenced from a single sample in a study of T cell responses to AZD1222 COVID-19 vaccine. Data came from immunoSEQ multiplex PCR; TCRdb stores just in-frame clones and leaves some out. The data hold about 100,000 clones, with nearly 90% observed a single time. The sequencing here drew on peripheral blood, taken 28 days after the second AZD1222 dose. The receptor source for this set is an adult who received the AZD1222 COVID-19 vaccine.

The chain uses TRBV9 and TRBJ2-7, with 7 bases that match TRBD2. J gave up 0 bases and V 1 base, and 10 bases lay outside the gene matches. Germline V gene lookup returns CDR1 SGDLS and CDR2 YYNGEE. This CDR3 spans 17 amino acids. CDR3 nucleotides: TGTGCCAGCAGCGTAACCCCGGGAGGAGACTTCTCCTACGAGCAGTACTTC. Protein product: CASSVTPGGDFSYEQYF.

Of note for this clone: An end of the junction does not agree with germline; a read error may underlie this. The chain joins TRBV19 to TRBJ1-1, with no clear D. The CDR3 spans 12 residues. CDR1 LNHDA and CDR2 SQIVND come from the germline V gene (reference sequence). The CDR3 protein is CASTKKNAEAFF. The CDR3 DNA is TGTGCCAGTACTAAAAAGAACGCTGAAGCTTTCTTT.

This clone appeared a few times. V and J are TRBV14 and TRBJ1-5; the D is unclear. CDR1 is SGHDN and CDR2 is FVKESK in the germline V gene. This CDR3 is 13 amino acids long. Trimming took off 2 bases at V and 4 bases at J, with 6 bases between the two ends. CDR3 DNA: TGTGCCAGCAGCCAACCCGGTAATCAGCCCCAGCATTTT. It specifies CASSQPGNQPQHF.

This chain joins TRBV4-1 and TRBJ1-5, with 8 bases that match TRBD1. Looked up from germline, CDR1 is MGHRA and CDR2 is YSYEKL. Trimming removed 5 bases from V and 2 bases from J; junction bases left unmatched: 5. CDR3 length: 15 amino acids. The CDR3 is CASSVPGGGNQPQHF. Written as DNA, the CDR3 is TGCGCCAGCAGCGTGCCAGGGGGCGGCAATCAGCCCCAGCATTTT.

V is TRBV4-3 and J is TRBJ2-6, with unresolved D. Germline lookup yields CDR1 LGHNA and CDR2 YSLEER. With 0 bases removed from V and 0 bases from J, the gap between germline ends came to 3 bases. The CDR3 loop spans 15 amino acids. In DNA, the CDR3 is TGCGCCAGCAGCCAAGATAACTCTGGGGCCAACGTCCTGACTTTC. This gives the protein CASSQDNSGANVLTF.